Listed below are T cell receptor beta chains from one sample, sequenced in a study of beta chain features in type 1 diabetes. Generated by immunoSEQ multiplex PCR, the TCRdb table keeps only in-frame clones and is missing some. Counted here are 250,000 to 350,000 clones, around 15% occurring once; the ten biggest clones make up more than 6.5%. Sequencing was performed on central memory CD4+ T cells from blood. The receptors originated from a man younger than 40 in good health. The CDR3 runs from the conserved cysteine through the conserved F or W. A D gene is named only where the DNA matches it firmly. Clone sizes are given selectively: once, few, many, or a class where the clone is expanded.

DNA | CDR3 | size | J | D | V
TGTGCCAGCAGCTTGACTAGCGGGAGTGAGACCCAGTACTTC | CASSLTSGSETQYF | few | TRBJ2-5 | TRBD2 | TRBV11-3
TGTGCCAGCAGCCCCGAGGTCTTTCGCGGCGGCCAAGAGACCCAGTACTTC | CASSPEVFRGGQETQYF | . | TRBJ2-5 | . | TRBV11-2
TGTGCCAGCAGCTTATACCAAGGGGCCACAGATACGCAGTATTTT | CASSLYQGATDTQYF | . | TRBJ2-3 | . | TRBV7-2
TGCGCCAGCAGCTTGGAATACGGGGGGCAAAAAGAGACCCAGTACTTC | CASSLEYGGQKETQYF | . | TRBJ2-5 | . | TRBV5-1
TGTGCCAGCAGCCCTAGGACAGGGGAGTACACTGAAGCTTTCTTT | CASSPRTGEYTEAFF | . | TRBJ1-1 | TRBD1 | TRBV11-3
TGTGCCAGCAGCGCAGCTACTAACACCGGGGAGCTGTTTTTT | CASSAATNTGELFF | few | TRBJ2-2 | . | TRBV9
TGTGCCAGCAGCCTCCTAGCGGGGGGTCGCACAGATACGCAGTATTTT | CASSLLAGGRTDTQYF | few | TRBJ2-3 | TRBD2 | TRBV2
TGTGCCAGCAGCCAAGCTCCTAGCGGGGGACCAAGCTCCTACGAGCAGTACTTC | CASSQAPSGGPSSYEQYF | . | TRBJ2-7 | TRBD2 | TRBV4-2
TGTGCCAGCAGCTACACGGGCGGGAGGGGGTACAATGAGCAGTTCTTC | CASSYTGGRGYNEQFF | . | TRBJ2-1 | TRBD2 | TRBV7-9
TGCGCCAGCAGTCTGGACCTTAACAGGGTGACTAATGAAAAACTGTTTTTT | CASSLDLNRVTNEKLFF | few | TRBJ1-4 | . | TRBV4-1
TGTGCCAGCAGCAGGAGGACCGGGGAGCTGTTTTTT | CASSRRTGELFF | few | TRBJ2-2 | . | TRBV7-9
TGCAGCGTCAAGCCCCCCGGGGCAGAAGCTTTCTTT | CSVKPPGAEAFF | . | TRBJ1-1 | . | TRBV29-1
TGTGCCAGCAGCGTGGGAAATCAGCCCCAGCATTTT | CASSVGNQPQHF | few | TRBJ1-5 | . | TRBV5-6
TGTGCCAGCAGTCCTCAGCTTAATCAGCCCCAGCATTTT | CASSPQLNQPQHF | many | TRBJ1-5 | . | TRBV6-1
TGTGCCAGCAGCCCCGAGGGCAATCAGCCCCAGCATTTT | CASSPEGNQPQHF | . | TRBJ1-5 | . | TRBV25-1
TGTGCCAGCAGCCGCTCAGGGGAACCTGGGCGGCGGTACTTC | CASSRSGEPGRRYF | . | TRBJ2-7 | . | TRBV27
TGTGCCAGTAGTATTCAAGGACCCAACTATGGCTACACCTTC | CASSIQGPNYGYTF | few | TRBJ1-2 | . | TRBV19